This T cell receptor (beta chain) is drawn from a study of T cell responses to AZD1222 COVID-19 vaccine. TCRdb keeps only in-frame clones here, not all; method: immunoSEQ multiplex PCR. There are 150,000 to 200,000 clones in the sample; roughly nine tenths occur only once, and about 1.1% lies in the top ten. Germline V gives CDR1 SGHAT, CDR2 FQNNGV. V lost 3 bases and J 5 bases, leaving 10 bases between the germline ends. This CDR3 is built from 13 residues. The source of this sequence is an adult who received the AZD1222 COVID-19 vaccine. The chain is built from TRBV11-2 and TRBJ1-1; tentative D call: TRBD1 (5 bases). The source material was peripheral blood, sampled 28 days after the second AZD1222 dose. CDR3 nucleotide sequence: TGTGCCAGCAGCTTGGGGGGGTTTACTGAAGCTTTCTTT. Its protein is CASSLGGFTEAFF.